A selection of T cell receptor beta chains follows, all from one sample in a study of CD8+ T cells in alopecia areata. Profiled with immunoSEQ multiplex PCR; TCRdb holds only in-frame clones, not every one. The sample holds approximately 140,000 clones, 87% seen once. This material consisted of CD8+ T cells sorted from blood, taken at week 0. The receptors were gathered from a human donor with alopecia areata. CDR3s include the opening cysteine and the closing phenylalanine or tryptophan. The D gene is left open where the match is weak. The size of a clone is reported for some rows only, either as once, few or many, or as a class for expanded clones.

j_call d_call cdr3_length clone_size v_call cdr3_nt cdr3_aa
TRBJ2-3 TRBD2 15 . TRBV5-1 TGCGCCAGCAGCTTAGCGGGAGGGCCAACAGATACGCAGTATTTT CASSLAGGPTDTQYF
TRBJ2-1 . 13 . TRBV11-3 TGTGCCAGCAGCTTAGGACAGCCCAATGAGCAGTTCTTC CASSLGQPNEQFF
TRBJ1-4 . 14 . TRBV5-1 TGCGCCAGCAGCTTGGCCAGTTCTAATGAAAAACTGTTTTTT CASSLASSNEKLFF
TRBJ2-3 TRBD1 15 . TRBV7-3 TGTGCCAGCAGCTCCCGGACAGGGAGCACAGATACGCAGTATTTT CASSSRTGSTDTQYF
TRBJ2-5 TRBD1 15 . TRBV4-1 TGCGCCAGCAGCCGAGGGCAGGGGGCTGGGGAGACCCAGTACTTC CASSRGQGAGETQYF
TRBJ2-7 . 15 few TRBV7-9 TGTGCCTCCCGGCCCTCAGGTTTCCCCCCGGGAGAGCAGTACTTC CASRPSGFPPGEQYF
TRBJ2-1 . 13 . TRBV29-1 TGCAGCGCCCACAAAACCAATTCTAATGAGCAGTTCTTC CSAHKTNSNEQFF
TRBJ2-6 . 16 . TRBV30 TGTGCCTGGAGTGGACTGGTAGGGAGAGGGGCCAACGTCCTGACTTTC CAWSGLVGRGANVLTF
TRBJ2-3 . 11 . TRBV5-6 TGTGCCAGCACCTGGGGGGATACGCAGTATTTT CASTWGDTQYF
TRBJ2-2 TRBD2 17 . TRBV29-1 TGCAGCGTCGAGGGACTAGCGGGAGGGTTTAACACCGGGGAGCTGTTTTTT CSVEGLAGGFNTGELFF
TRBJ1-5 . 13 . TRBV13 TGTGCCAGCAGCTTAGGACGGTATCAGCCCCAGCATTTT CASSLGRYQPQHF
TRBJ2-7 . 15 . TRBV25-1 TGTGCCAGCAGTGAGGGCAGGGAAAGTACCTACGAGCAGTACTTC CASSEGRESTYEQYF
TRBJ2-7 . 14 . TRBV4-1 TGCGCCAGCAGCCAACTGGACAGAGCCTACGAGCAGTACTTC CASSQLDRAYEQYF
TRBJ1-4 . 14 . TRBV15 TGTGCCACCGGGCTTGACAGCGATAATGAAAAACTGTTTTTT CATGLDSDNEKLFF
TRBJ2-7 . 15 . TRBV27 TGTGCCAGCAGTATCCCCAGAGGGATGGGGTACGAGCAGTACTTC CASSIPRGMGYEQYF
TRBJ1-2 . 13 . TRBV6-5 TGTGCCAGCAGCTACGCGGTCCGGGAAGGCTACACCTTC CASSYAVREGYTF